One sample yielded the 24 T cell receptor beta chains listed below, sequenced in a study of radiation and T cells in renal cell carcinoma (dated by TCRdb to about 2020). Libraries were built with the immunoSEQ multiplex PCR assay. The source is immuneACCESS, and TCRdb retained only in-frame sequences with V and J called. Part of the clones is not carried over; for the studies checked, unresolved V genes explain less than half of this, and the remainder is unexplained. The sample table records about 91,000 clones; 82% of these occur just once. The ten largest clones represent around 6.7% of the sample. The sample's time point label is to be understood as: baseline pretreatment blood. This specimen's treatment or condition label, interpreted: 15 Gy SBRT to primary tumor, nephrectomy 4 weeks later. The specimen comprised blood, sampled from a patient whose treatment included radiotherapy and nephrectomy. These receptors originate from a man between 60 and 70 years old with renal cell carcinoma.

This clone was recorded a few times. This chain joins TRBV5-5 and TRBJ1-5; 7 bases align to TRBD1. Germline V gene lookup returns CDR1 SGHKS and CDR2 YYEKEE (reference sequence). The CDR3 contains 16 residues. V lost 4 bases and J lost 2; bases outside the gene matches: 9. CDR3 bases: TGTGCCAGCAGCGAGACAGGGTGGGGTGGCAATCAGCCCCAGCATTTT. Its protein product is CASSETGWGGNQPQHF. The full variable domain, in which reference TRBV5-5 and TRBJ1-5 provide the parts outside the CDR3, is DAGVTQSPTHLIKTRGQQVTLRCSPISGHKSVSWYQQVLGQGPQFIFQYYEKEERGRGNFPDRFSARQFPNYSSELNVNALLLGDSALYLCASSETGWGGNQPQHFGDGTRLSIL.

The rearrangement links TRBV18 to TRBJ2-7; D remains ambiguous. CDR1 and CDR2 from the germline V gene are KGHSH and LQKENI. The CDR3 is 13 residues long. Trimming removed 3 bases at V and 2 bases at J, with 8 bases between. This CDR3 reads CASSPQATYEQYF. The CDR3 DNA is TGTGCCAGCTCACCCCAGGCAACCTACGAGCAGTACTTC.

A word on this clone: A junction end diverges from the germline sequence, so it may reflect a read error. V usage is TRBV5-5 and J usage is TRBJ2-7; 13 bases match TRBD2. The CDR3 is 16 residues long. The V gene's germline CDR1 is SGHKS and CDR2 YYEKEE (reference sequence). The CDR3 bases are TGTGCCAGCAGTTTGGGACTAGCGGGACCGGCTTACGAGCAGTACTTC. It codes for CASSLGLAGPAYEQYF.

The chain couples TRBV18 to TRBJ2-1; D may be TRBD2 (6 bases). Germline V gives CDR1 KGHSH, CDR2 LQKENI. The CDR3 totals 14 residues. The V end lost 8 bases, the J end lost 0 bases, and 11 bases lay between the germline ends. The CDR3 here is CASGTDSSYNEQFF. The CDR3 DNA is TGTGCCAGCGGGACTGATAGCTCCTACAATGAGCAGTTCTTC.

This rearrangement joins TRBV5-7 to TRBJ1-4; D not resolved. TRBV5-7 is designated an ORF whose function remains uncertain. The CDR3 extends over 14 amino acids. Between the trimmed V and J ends, which lost 3 bases and 10 bases, there was a span of 16 bases. This CDR3 is CASSSMALYGKLFF. The CDR3 DNA reads TGTGCCAGCAGCTCGATGGCCCTTTACGGAAAACTGTTTTTT.

J is TRBJ1-2 and V is TRBV1. TRBV1 is termed a pseudogene. There are 11 residues in the CDR3. CDR3 loop: CTSSGLYGYTF. CDR3 bases: TGCACCAGCAGCGGACTATATGGCTACACCTTC.

This chain links TRBV5-1 with TRBJ2-1; possible D gene TRBD2, 5 bases. This CDR3 region has 16 residues. Trimming took off 4 bases at V and 0 bases at J, with 14 bases between the two ends. The germline gives CDR1 SGHRS, CDR2 YFSETQ. The CDR3 nucleotides read TGCGCCAGCAGCCGCACGCGGGCGAGCTCCTACAATGAGCAGTTCTTC. Protein sequence: CASSRTRASSYNEQFF.

The gene calls are TRBV9 and TRBJ2-1, with a possible D match to TRBD1 (6 bases). This CDR3 contains 16 residues. CDR1 and CDR2 (germline): SGDLS, YYNGEE. Trimming pared 4 bases from V and 3 bases from J, leaving 17 bases between. As DNA, the CDR3 is TGTGCCAGCAGCATAACAGGGCAGGGGAACTACAATGAGCAGTTCTTC. This codes for CASSITGQGNYNEQFF.

By proportion, this clone is medium-sized. Here the CDR3 reads CASSPRLFTDTQYF. DNA for the CDR3: TGTGCCAGCAGCCCGCGACTGTTCACAGATACGCAGTATTTT. This sequence joins TRBV9 and TRBJ2-3; D unresolved. The CDR3 spans 14 residues. Germline loops: CDR1 SGDLS, CDR2 YYNGEE. Between the trimmed V and J ends, which lost 4 bases and 2 bases, there was a span of 11 bases. The variable domain in full, with the rest retrieved from reference TRBV9 and TRBJ2-3, is DSGVTQTPKHLITATGQRVTLRCSPRSGDLSVYWYQQSLDQGLQFLIQYYNGEERAKGNILERFSAQQFPDLHSELNLSSLELGDSALYFCASSPRLFTDTQYFGPGTRLTVL.

This chain's CDR3 is CASSTGPTDTQYF. CDR3 in DNA: TGTGCCAGCAGTACAGGACCCACAGATACGCAGTATTTT. The J gene is TRBJ2-3, the V gene TRBV27, with D maybe TRBD1 (5 bases). The CDR3 has 13 amino acids. Germline loops: CDR1 MNHEY, CDR2 SMNVEV (reference sequence). V was trimmed by 5 bases and J by 2 bases, leaving 8 bases between them.

The V call is TRBV9, the J call TRBJ2-2; TRBD2 aligns across 14 bases. This CDR3 is built from 17 residues. V gave up 3 bases and J gave up 8 bases; unmatched junction bases: 9. The germline gives CDR1 SGDLS, CDR2 YYNGEE. Here the CDR3 DNA reads TGTGCCAGCAGCGCTGTCCCGGGACTAGCGGGAGTAGGGGAGCTGTTTTTT. It yields the protein CASSAVPGLAGVGELFF.

This chain joins TRBV27 and TRBJ1-1; D gene uncertain. The CDR3 is 15 amino acids. The germline gives CDR1 MNHEY, CDR2 SMNVEV (reference sequence). Deletions cut 9 bases from V and 5 bases from J, with 22 bases between. The CDR3 reads CASTTRRGRETEAFF. CDR3 nucleotides: TGTGCCAGTACAACCCGAAGAGGGCGTGAAACTGAAGCTTTCTTT.

V gene TRBV5-1 combines with J gene TRBJ2-7; TRBD1 matches at 9 bases. V gave up 5 bases and J gave up 0 bases; unmatched junction bases: 9. The germline V gene has CDR1 SGHRS and CDR2 YFSETQ. This CDR3 region has 16 residues. CDR3 sequence (DNA): TGCGCCAGCAGTTGGGGGACAGGGCCAGCCTCCTACGAGCAGTACTTC. Encoded protein: CASSWGTGPASYEQYF.

The genes are TRBV5-1 and TRBJ1-3; the match to TRBD1 covers 8 bases. Trimming removed 8 bases from V and 1 base from J; junction bases left unmatched: 8. Germline loops: CDR1 SGHRS, CDR2 YFSETQ. The CDR3 loop spans 15 amino acids. The CDR3 DNA reads as TGCGCCAGTTCGACAGGGGCCCTATCTGGAAACACCATATATTTT. It is translated as CASSTGALSGNTIYF.

This clone has more than one count but fewer than ten. V and J are TRBV6-1 and TRBJ2-7; 9 bases map to TRBD2. Germline V gene data show CDR1 as MNHNS and CDR2 as SASEGT. The CDR3 length is 15 residues. V gave up 9 bases and J gave up 6 bases; unmatched junction bases: 15. The DNA of the CDR3 is TGTGCCAGTAACGGACTAGCGTTCATAGGGGGCGAGCAGTACTTC. Translated, it gives CASNGLAFIGGEQYF.

The gene calls are TRBV5-4 and TRBJ1-1; 7 bases are shared with TRBD1. The germline gives CDR1 SGHNT, CDR2 YYREEE (reference sequence). The length of the CDR3 is 11 residues. V trimming: 5 bases; J trimming: 11 bases; junction bases outside the gene matches: 6. For the CDR3, the DNA is TGTGCCAGCAGTGAGACAGGGAAGGCTTTCTTT. It specifies CASSETGKAFF.

This clone has a handful of counts. The same CDR3 can be traced to other DNA sequences in this sample. The rearrangement uses TRBV5-4 and TRBJ1-1; perhaps TRBD1 as D (5 bases). This CDR3 region has 14 residues. Germline V gene data show CDR1 as SGHNT and CDR2 as YYREEE (reference sequence). V was shortened by 0 bases and J by 1 base, with 7 bases between the two germline ends. The CDR3 region is CASSLVGANTEAFF. CDR3 nucleotide sequence: TGTGCCAGCAGCTTGGTAGGGGCGAACACTGAAGCTTTCTTT.

This clone occurred a few times. The chain recombines TRBV19 with TRBJ1-5; D is unresolved. Germline CDR1 is LNHDA and CDR2 is SQIVND (reference sequence). The CDR3 has 15 residues. V lost 7 bases and J 2 bases, leaving 15 bases between the germline ends. The CDR3 nucleotides read TGTGCCAGTACCTATAGCAGGTACGGCAATCAGCCCCAGCATTTT. The encoded protein is CASTYSRYGNQPQHF.

This chain joins TRBV18 and TRBJ2-5; D unclear. CDR1 and CDR2 from the germline V gene are KGHSH and LQKENI. CDR3 length equals 12 residues. Between the trimmed V and J ends, which lost 1 base and 3 bases, there was a span of 3 bases. CDR3 amino acids: CASSPLEETQYF. For the CDR3, the DNA is TGTGCCAGCTCACCACTCGAAGAGACCCAGTACTTC.

The chain recombines TRBV30 with TRBJ2-7, with TRBD2 as a possible D gene (5 bases). CDR3 length: 17 amino acids. Trimming shortened V by 3 bases and J by 3 bases, and 24 bases separated the two germline ends. Germline V gene data show CDR1 as GTSNPN and CDR2 as SVGIG (reference sequence). CDR3 sequence: CAWRPPGSRERRYEQYF. The CDR3, as DNA: TGTGCCTGGAGACCCCCCGGTTCGAGGGAGAGGCGCTACGAGCAGTACTTC.

This clone was counted only a few times. V and J are TRBV7-8 and TRBJ2-7, with TRBD2 identical over 7 bases. Per germline, CDR1 SGHVS and CDR2 FQNEAQ. The CDR3 totals 14 residues. V shed 5 bases and J 4 bases; nucleotides not matched to a gene: 8. The CDR3 loop reads CASSPMGGEYEQYF. CDR3 nucleotide sequence: TGTGCCAGCAGCCCCATGGGGGGGGAGTACGAGCAGTACTTC.

The chain is built from TRBV6-5 and TRBJ2-3; 12 nucleotides match TRBD2. This CDR3 comprises 15 residues. V lost 6 bases, J lost 9 bases, and 10 bases stayed unmatched. Germline CDR1 is MNHEY and CDR2 is SVGAGI. CDR3 nucleotides: TGTGCCAGCAGACGCCTGACTAGCGGGAGCGAAACGCAGTATTTT. Protein product: CASRRLTSGSETQYF.

V gene TRBV28 combines with J gene TRBJ2-3, with D tentatively TRBD2 (6 bases). The CDR3 contains 16 residues. CDR1 is MDHEN and CDR2 is SYDVKM in the germline V gene. The V end was cut by 5 bases, the J end by 0 bases, with 15 bases between. CDR3 sequence: CASSPGLFISTDTQYF. For the CDR3, the DNA is TGTGCCAGCAGTCCGGGACTTTTCATTAGCACAGATACGCAGTATTTT.

This sequence joins TRBV4-3 and TRBJ2-1; possibly TRBD1 for D (6 bases). CDR1 and CDR2 (germline): LGHNA, YSLEER. The CDR3 has 13 residues. The ends were cut back, 1 base at V and 9 bases at J, with 10 bases in the middle. The DNA for the CDR3 is TGCGCCAGCAGCCAAGGGGGCAGGGGTGAGCAGTTCTTC. It encodes CASSQGGRGEQFF.